The present TCR beta chain was sequenced within a study of T cells after yellow fever vaccination (dated by TCRdb to about 2019). Some background on the complete study: The SMART-Seq v4 Ultra Low Input RNA kit was used to prepare libraries from fractions with low cell numbers. To track T-cell clones before and after primary and booster YFV17D yellow fever vaccination, bulk TCR alpha and beta repertoires were sequenced longitudinally. Two healthy male donors, one aged 18 to 30 and one aged 30 to 40 years, were included in the cohort. Blood was collected at multiple timepoints before and after primary and secondary immunization, and bulk PBMC replicates and cell subsets were isolated. Results and caveats for the whole study, not just this receptor: A small fraction of clonotypes showed up in both the CD4 and CD8 compartments, probably as a result of convergent recombination. After the booster, most of the clones that had expanded following primary vaccination were detected again (around 95% of CD4 and 80% to 90% of CD8), which suggests that memory was broadly maintained. Compared with the primary T-cell response, the secondary T-cell response was weaker but faster, peaking on day 5 rather than day 15. Because abundant contaminating clonotypes from the bulk population could be contained in FACS-sorted repertoires, computational filtering was required. Only a couple of donors were included in the study, so the extent to which the findings can be generalized is limited.

TCR cDNA was synthesized by 5'RACE template switching, which introduced a universal primer site and unique molecular identifiers. cDNA synthesis was primed from both the TCR alpha and TCR beta constant segments. Libraries were amplified in two PCR steps, with sample barcodes and sequencing adapters added in the second step. Sequencing of the libraries was done on either Illumina HiSeq 2500 (2x100 bp) or NovaSeq (2x150 bp). Concerning the study's data processing: Reads were demultiplexed and collapsed into UMI consensus sequences with MIGEC, and V(D)J alignment was performed with MiXCR. Vaccine-responding clonotypes were defined with edgeR using replicate PBMC samples, requiring FDR below 0.01 and a log2 fold change above 5 up to day 15. Bulk clonotypes were assigned CD4 or CD8 identity according to which sequenced CD4 or CD8 repertoire held them at higher abundance. Starting from the raw public reads, TCRdb applied fastp trimming at Q25, assembled clones with MiXCR and retained in-frame beta chains. Identical CDR3 protein sequences are pooled into one entry, listed with their most common genes and DNA. For this entry, the V and J calls and clone size follow TCRdb and not the study's own pipeline. The sample records 400,000 or so distinct CDR3 sequences, 9.5% to 13% of which are singletons. Less than 20% of the sample goes to the ten largest clones.

This clonotype has at least ten counts. Its antigen remains undetermined. No per-base quality is available; no much larger clone lies one base away. Reading the label with the study, this specimen's treatment or condition is: live attenuated yellow fever vaccine strain. At every blood-draw timepoint, two biological replicates of bulk PBMCs were collected. A standard Ficoll-Paque protocol was used to isolate PBMCs from peripheral blood. RNA was extracted with TriZol from bulk PBMCs, CD4 and CD8 fractions, and dextramer-positive and dextramer-negative fractions. The origin of this receptor is a man younger than 35 who received the YFV17D yellow fever vaccine. Here the sequenced sample was PBMCs, taken on the day of the first yellow fever vaccination.

The CDR3 protein: CASSLRSSGNTIYF. The nucleotide sequence reads TGTGCCAGCAGTTTACGGAGCTCTGGAAACACCATATATTTT. The V gene is TRBV7-2 and the J gene is TRBJ1-3; the D gene cannot be named for sure. CDR1 SGHTA and CDR2 FQGNSA were looked up in the germline V gene. The trim is 6 bases for V and 0 bases for J, with a gap of 9 bases between the germline ends. The CDR3 runs 14 residues from the cysteine to the phenylalanine. This entry keeps only the CDR3 DNA: 42 bases, framed from base 1.